This is a list of T cell receptor beta chains from one sample in a study of human T cells and chemical hapten exposure. MiXCR, run by TCRdb on the RACE reads, gives a single entry per CDR3 protein. The data show a few hundred thousand distinct CDR3 sequences, roughly 8.9% seen once. Sequences were derived from whole blood, sampled in connection with sensitization to the hapten diphenylcyclopropenone (DPC). The receptors originated from a woman in her thirties or forties with alopecia areata. Some clones in this sample may be carry-over from other donors' samples. Both conserved end residues are part of each CDR3. The D gene is left open where the match is weak. Only some rows state a clone size, as once, few, many or a class for expanded clones.

v_gene	d_gene	abundance	j_gene	CDR3nt	CDR3aa
TRBV6-4	TRBD2	few	TRBJ2-5	TGTGCCAGCAGTGAACTAGCGGGGACCCCAGAGACCCAGTACTTC	CASSELAGTPETQYF
TRBV3-2	NA	NA	TRBJ2-3	TGTGCCAGTCGGGACTCCGAGATCACAGATACGCAGTATTTT	CASRDSEITDTQYF
TRBV9	NA	few	TRBJ2-2	TGTGCCAGCAGCCCACGGATCACCGGGGAGCTGTTTTTT	CASSPRITGELFF
TRBV20-1	NA	NA	TRBJ1-5	TGCAGTGCTAGAGATAGGCCGGGAAATCAGCCCCAGCATTTT	CSARDRPGNQPQHF
TRBV7-9	TRBD2	once	TRBJ2-7	TGTGCCAGCACCCCTCAGCCGGCTAGCGGACAATACGAGCAGTACTTC	CASTPQPASGQYEQYF
TRBV6-5	NA	few	TRBJ1-1	TGTGCCAGCAGCCGACCAGGGACTGAAGCTTTCTTT	CASSRPGTEAFF
TRBV7-6	TRBD2	NA	TRBJ2-1	TGTGCCAGCAGCTTAGGGACTAGCGGAAGCTCCTACAATGAGCAGTTCTTC	CASSLGTSGSSYNEQFF
TRBV10-2	NA	NA	TRBJ2-5	TGCGCCAGCAGTCAGGGAAAGGGCGAGACCCAGTACTTC	CASSQGKGETQYF
TRBV6-6	TRBD2	NA	TRBJ2-1	TGTGCCAGCACCCTAAATCGAACCCCGGGACTAGCCGGAAGTGAGCAGTTCTTC	CASTLNRTPGLAGSEQFF
TRBV29-1	TRBD1	NA	TRBJ2-1	TGCAGCGTAGAGGCTTCCGGGACAGGGAGGGCCTTTGATGAGCAGTTCTTC	CSVEASGTGRAFDEQFF
TRBV11-2	NA	NA	TRBJ1-1	TGTGCCAGCAGCTTGGGACCGGGACGCACGAACACTGAAGCTCTCTTT	CASSLGPGRTNTEALF
TRBV7-2	TRBD2	few	TRBJ2-1	TGTGCCAGCAGCTCAGGGACTAGCGGGAGTCGTGAGCAGTTCTTC	CASSSGTSGSREQFF
TRBV3-1	TRBD1	NA	TRBJ2-1	TGTGCCAGCAGCCCGGGACAGGTCCATGAGCAGTTCTTC	CASSPGQVHEQFF
TRBV24-1	NA	NA	TRBJ1-5	TGTGCCACCAGTGACGGGAACCTCAATCAGCCCCAGCATTTT	CATSDGNLNQPQHF
TRBV7-3	NA	NA	TRBJ2-7	TGTGCCAGCAGCTTAGGGGGCACACAGTCCTACGAGCAGTACTTC	CASSLGGTQSYEQYF
TRBV7-2	TRBD1	NA	TRBJ1-2	TGTGCCAGCAGCCAGACAGGGGGGGAATCCTATGGCTACACCTTC	CASSQTGGESYGYTF
TRBV3-1	NA	NA	TRBJ2-7	TGTGCCAGCAGCCAACGACAGAATTGGTACGAGCAGTACTTC	CASSQRQNWYEQYF
TRBV2	TRBD1	many	TRBJ2-2	TGTGCCAGCAGTGAACGACAGGGCGGCACCGGGGAGCTGTTTTTT	CASSERQGGTGELFF
TRBV5-5	NA	NA	TRBJ1-1	TGTGCCAGCAGCTTTCTTCCTAACACTGAAGCTTTCTTT	CASSFLPNTEAFF
TRBV15	NA	few	TRBJ1-2	TGTGCCACCAGCAGATATAGCACGGCCTTGAACTATGGCTACACCTTC	CATSRYSTALNYGYTF
TRBV7-2	NA	many	TRBJ2-2	TGTGCCAGCAGCTTAGGGAACACCGGGGAGCTGTTTTTT	CASSLGNTGELFF
TRBV5-4	TRBD2	NA	TRBJ2-1	TGTGCCAGCAGCTTGAGCGGGAGAGGCCACAATGAGCAGTTCTTC	CASSLSGRGHNEQFF
TRBV4-2	NA	few	TRBJ1-2	TGTGCCAGCAGCCAAGCCCCTGGGTCTAACTATGGCTACACCTTC	CASSQAPGSNYGYTF
TRBV7-2	TRBD1	once	TRBJ2-7	TGTGCCAGCAGCCCCGGGACAGGTTTCCTCTACGAGCAGTACTTC	CASSPGTGFLYEQYF
TRBV7-6	NA	NA	TRBJ2-1	TGTGCCAGCAGCTCCGCTGCGGGACCCTACAATGAGCAGTTCTTC	CASSSAAGPYNEQFF
TRBV6-2/TRBV6-3	NA	NA	TRBJ2-7	TGTGCCAGCAGTTACTCGCGGTTGCACTACGAGCAGTACTTC	CASSYSRLHYEQYF
TRBV5-1	NA	few	TRBJ2-1	TGCGCCAGCAGCTTGGGGCTAGGTAGCGTTTACAATGAGCAGTTCTTC	CASSLGLGSVYNEQFF
TRBV12-3/TRBV12-4	TRBD2	NA	TRBJ2-1	TGTGCCAGCAACCTACTAGCGGGAGATGAGCAGTTCTTC	CASNLLAGDEQFF
TRBV28	NA	NA	TRBJ2-1	TGTGCCAGCGGAGCCCCGGTGTTCAATGAGCAGTTCTTC	CASGAPVFNEQFF
TRBV2	NA	NA	TRBJ1-1	TGTGCCAGCAACAAAGCCGGGATGAACACTGAAGCTTTCTTT	CASNKAGMNTEAFF
TRBV20-1	NA	few	TRBJ2-1	TGCAGTGCAATAGCCGTCGGGAATGAGCAGTTCTTC	CSAIAVGNEQFF
TRBV28	NA	many	TRBJ1-1	TGTGCCAGCAGTTTATGGAGGCGGGGAACTGAAGCTTTCTTT	CASSLWRRGTEAFF
TRBV28	NA	NA	TRBJ1-3	TGTGCCAGCATCTCAGGAAGGGTAGGAGGAAACACCATATATTTT	CASISGRVGGNTIYF
TRBV25-1	TRBD2	once	TRBJ2-7	TGTGCCAGCAGTGAGTTGCTGACTGGGCCGGGTTCTAGCGGAAACTCCTACGAGCAGTACTTC	CASSELLTGPGSSGNSYEQYF
TRBV5-4	NA	NA	TRBJ2-7	TGTGCCACCGCCCCGGGGCGCTCCTACGAGCAGTACTTC	CATAPGRSYEQYF
TRBV7-9	TRBD2	NA	TRBJ2-1	TGTGCCAGCAGCTTGAGCGGGGCGCTAAATGAGCAGTTCTTC	CASSLSGALNEQFF
TRBV12-3/TRBV12-4	NA	few	TRBJ2-2	TGTGCCAGCAGCCACACCTCCACCGGGGAGCTGTTTTTT	CASSHTSTGELFF
TRBV27	NA	few	TRBJ2-5	TGTGCCAGCAGCCGTGCCAGGGGAGAGACCCAGTACTTC	CASSRARGETQYF
TRBV7-9	NA	NA	TRBJ2-5	TGTGCCAGCAGCTTTATTCCGTCCCCGGAGGGGACCCAGTACTTC	CASSFIPSPEGTQYF
TRBV27	NA	NA	TRBJ2-7	TGTGCCAGCAGTTCCGTCGCCCTTTTGAGCTCCTACGAGCAGTACTTC	CASSSVALLSSYEQYF
TRBV12-3/TRBV12-4	TRBD2	NA	TRBJ2-7	TGTGCCAGCTCCCGGCTGGCTAGCGGGATTTACGAGCAGTACTTC	CASSRLASGIYEQYF
TRBV7-2	TRBD1	many	TRBJ1-5	TGTGCCAGCAGCTTGGGACAGCTGATCAGCAATCAGCCCCAGCATTTT	CASSLGQLISNQPQHF
TRBV7-2	NA	few	TRBJ2-3	TGTGCCAGCAGCCTCAGCCGCGGGCGGCCAGATACGCAGTATTTT	CASSLSRGRPDTQYF
TRBV29-1	TRBD1	few	TRBJ2-5	TGCAGCGTTGTGGACAGGGTCTTCCAAGAGACCCAGTACTTC	CSVVDRVFQETQYF
TRBV12-3/TRBV12-4	TRBD1	many	TRBJ1-5	TGTGCCAGCAGCTCACCGGGACAGGGCGGCAATCAGCCCCAGCATTTT	CASSSPGQGGNQPQHF
TRBV6-2/TRBV6-3	NA	few	TRBJ1-1	TGTGCCAGCAGTTACGGAGGGGCTTACACTGAAGCTTTCTTT	CASSYGGAYTEAFF
TRBV6-2/TRBV6-3	NA	many	TRBJ1-1	TGTGCCAGCAGCTCCCCCGGGAGGGGGAACACTGAAGCTTTCTTT	CASSSPGRGNTEAFF